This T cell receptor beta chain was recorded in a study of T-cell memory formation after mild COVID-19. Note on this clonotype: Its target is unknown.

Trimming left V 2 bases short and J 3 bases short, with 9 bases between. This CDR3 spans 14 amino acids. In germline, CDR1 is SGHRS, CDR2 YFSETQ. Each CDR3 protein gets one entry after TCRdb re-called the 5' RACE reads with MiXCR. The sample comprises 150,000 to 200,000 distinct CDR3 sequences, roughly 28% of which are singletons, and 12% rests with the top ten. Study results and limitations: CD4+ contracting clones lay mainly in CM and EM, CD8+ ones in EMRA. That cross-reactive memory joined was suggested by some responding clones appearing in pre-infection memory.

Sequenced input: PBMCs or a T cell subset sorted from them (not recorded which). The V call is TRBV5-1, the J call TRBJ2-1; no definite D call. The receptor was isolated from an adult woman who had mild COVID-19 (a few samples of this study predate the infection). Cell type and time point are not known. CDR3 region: CASSFTLDYNEQFF. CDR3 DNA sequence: TGCGCCAGCAGCTTTACTTTAGACTACAATGAGCAGTTCTTC.